This TCR beta chain was documented in a study of CD8+CD57+ T cells in acquired aplastic anemia. General study results and limits: Patients versus controls showed no significant CD8+ Simpson's diversity difference.

Both TCR beta VDJ combination and CDR3 sequence profiling were carried out. Genomic DNA was the template for this profiling. TCRdb independently ran MiXCR on the reads; one entry per CDR3 protein. The sample lists 95,000 to 120,000 distinct CDR3 sequences, around half occurring once. Remarks on this clonotype: What it recognizes is unknown.

The CDR3 is made up of 19 amino acids. The germline gives CDR1 MGHDK, CDR2 SYGVNS. The V and J ends lost 5 bases and 2 bases, in that order; junction bases with no gene match: 17. Sequencing used sorted CD4+, CD8+, or CD8+CD57+ T cells (not recorded which) from PBMCs. The chain uses TRBV25-1 and TRBJ2-3; 9 bases fit TRBD1. This receptor was identified in a human donor in good health, serving as a control. Here the CDR3 DNA reads TGTGCCAGCAGTCCACCAACCTCTATGGACAGGGGAGTCACAGATACGCAGTATTTT. The encoded protein is CASSPPTSMDRGVTDTQYF.